These 15 T cell receptor beta chains were all obtained from the same sample, sequenced in a study of OX40 agonist ivuxolimab in advanced cancers. The table came from immunoSEQ multiplex PCR; TCRdb's copy has only in-frame clones and leaves some out. The sample lists over 10,000 clones, 80% to 95% seen once, with over 65% in the top ten. The sample in question was CD4+ or CD8+ T cells sorted from blood, obtained in a trial of the OX40 agonist ivuxolimab. Source of these receptors: an adult with an advanced solid tumor such as melanoma, head and neck, liver or kidney cancer.

CDR3 coding DNA: TGTGCCAGCAGCCAAGACGGGGGCACAGATACGCAGTATTTT. Its protein product is CASSQDGGTDTQYF. The rearrangement links TRBV4-2 to TRBJ2-3, with D tentatively TRBD2 (5 bases). The CDR3 is 14 residues long. Germline CDR1 is LGHNA and CDR2 is YNFKEQ. V was trimmed by 0 bases and J by 1 base, leaving 5 bases between them.

The rearrangement links TRBV7-9 to TRBJ2-7; 7 nucleotides align to TRBD1. Germline V gene lookup returns CDR1 SEHNR and CDR2 FQNEAQ (reference sequence). This CDR3 spans 14 amino acids. Trimming took 1 base from V and 2 from J; bases not matched to a gene: 2. The CDR3 here is CASSLGGQPYEQYF. CDR3 DNA: TGTGCCAGCAGCTTAGGGGGACAGCCCTACGAGCAGTACTTC. The entire variable domain, with the rest obtained from reference TRBV7-9 and TRBJ2-7, is as follows: DTGVSQNPRHKITKRGQNVTFRCDPISEHNRLYWYRQTLGQGPEFLTYFQNEAQLEKSRLLSDRFSAERPKGSFSTLEIQRTEQGDSAMYLCASSLGGQPYEQYFGPGTRLTVT.

This clone was recorded only once. CDR3 residues: CASSLVGSTDTQYF. The CDR3 DNA sequence: TGTGCCAGCAGCTTGGTAGGTAGCACAGATACGCAGTATTTT. This chain uses TRBV5-6 with TRBJ2-3; D call uncertain. The germline CDR1 and CDR2 sequences are SGHDT and YYEEEE. The CDR3 consists of 14 residues. The V and J ends lost 0 bases and 0 bases respectively, with 5 bases between them.

The chain links TRBV9 to TRBJ2-2; 9 bases agree with TRBD2. The V gene end was trimmed by 2 bases and the J gene end by 3 bases; junction bases not matched to a gene: 5. The V gene's germline CDR1 is SGDLS and CDR2 YYNGEE. This CDR3 contains 16 residues. The CDR3 sequence: CASSVLAGEYTGELFF. The DNA of the CDR3 is TGTGCCAGCAGCGTCTTAGCGGGAGAGTACACCGGGGAGCTGTTTTTT.

The CDR3 region has the DNA TGTGCCAGTAGATCGACAGGTCGCGGGGGAGCTTTCTTT. This gives the protein CASRSTGRGGAFF. The chain employs TRBV19 and TRBJ1-1; D may be TRBD1 (6 bases). The V and J ends lost 6 bases and 10 bases respectively, with 18 bases between them. Germline V gene sequence: CDR1 LNHDA, CDR2 SQIVND (reference sequence). The CDR3 is made up of 13 amino acids.

This chain uses TRBV7-9 with TRBJ2-5; 10 nucleotides match TRBD1. The J call could be wrong; TRBJ2-7 is a better fit for the DNA end. The CDR3 consists of 17 residues. Germline values: CDR1 SEHNR, CDR2 FQNEAQ (reference sequence). The CDR3, as DNA: TGTGCCAGCAGCTCGCCCCCCGCAGGACAGGGGGTTTACGAGCAGTACTTC. It encodes CASSSPPAGQGVYEQYF.

The V call is TRBV6-6, the J call TRBJ2-5, with D perhaps TRBD1 (5 bases). Germline V gene sequence: CDR1 MNHNY, CDR2 SVGAGI (reference sequence). V lost 5 bases to trimming and J lost 4 bases, with 11 bases between them. The CDR3 loop spans 13 amino acids. CDR3 nucleotides: TGTGCCAGCAGTCCAAGACAGCGAGAGACCCAGTACTTC. Protein: CASSPRQRETQYF.

This chain joins TRBV30 and TRBJ2-7, with D possibly matching TRBD2 (6 bases). The V gene's germline CDR1 is GTSNPN and CDR2 SVGIG (reference sequence). This CDR3 comprises 12 residues. Trimming stripped 1 base from V and 5 bases from J, with 9 bases between. The CDR3 DNA follows: TGTGCCTGGAGTGGGAGGGGCCACGAGCAGTACTTC. It translates to CAWSGRGHEQYF.

This chain connects TRBV30 to TRBJ1-1; D unclear. This CDR3 contains 13 residues. CDR1 GTSNPN and CDR2 SVGIG come from the germline V gene (reference sequence). V dropped 0 bases and J dropped 0 bases, with 5 bases sitting between them. Here the CDR3 DNA reads TGTGCCTGGAGTGTCGGGGTGAACACTGAAGCTTTCTTT. Encoded protein: CAWSVGVNTEAFF.

The chain couples TRBV19 to TRBJ1-4; 9 bases agree with TRBD1. Germline assignment: CDR1 LNHDA and CDR2 SQIVND (reference sequence). Unmatched junction bases numbered 11, after V lost 7 bases and J lost 8 bases. The CDR3 runs 15 residues. The CDR3 coding sequence is TGTGCCAGTATTCCGTCAACCGGGACAGGGGAAAAACTGTTTTTT. Residues: CASIPSTGTGEKLFF.

V gene TRBV19 combines with J gene TRBJ2-2; 9 nucleotides agree with TRBD1. Germline trimming cut 8 bases from V and 6 bases from J; bases unmatched to any gene: 10. Germline-derived CDR1 and CDR2 are LNHDA and SQIVND (reference sequence). The CDR3 extends over 15 amino acids. CDR3 loop: CASENRGRAAGELFF. The CDR3 nucleotides are TGTGCCAGTGAGAACAGGGGGCGCGCCGCCGGGGAGCTGTTTTTT.

J is TRBJ1-5 and V is TRBV7-8; weak D call: TRBD1 (6 bases). Germline-derived CDR1 and CDR2 are SGHVS and FQNEAQ. V was shortened by 5 bases and J by 8 bases, with 13 bases between the two germline ends. The CDR3 extends over 13 amino acids. DNA for the CDR3: TGTGCCAGCAGCCCACAGGGTAGTGAGCCCCAGCATTTT. Its translation is CASSPQGSEPQHF.

V gene TRBV19 combines with J gene TRBJ2-1, with 10 positions matching TRBD2. The CDR3 is 17 residues long. V lost 0 bases and J lost 1; bases outside the gene matches: 3. Germline CDR1 reads LNHDA; CDR2 reads SQIVND (reference sequence). This CDR3 reads CASSIEKAGGSYNEQFF. The CDR3 DNA reads as TGTGCCAGTAGTATAGAGAAAGCGGGGGGGTCCTACAATGAGCAGTTCTTC.

V and J are TRBV18 and TRBJ2-7; possibly TRBD2 for D (5 bases). CDR3 length equals 12 residues. V was trimmed by 3 bases and J by 6 bases, leaving 9 bases between them. Germline V gene data show CDR1 as KGHSH and CDR2 as LQKENI. The CDR3 DNA reads TGTGCCAGCTCACCGGTCAGCGGCGAGCAGTACTTC. Protein sequence: CASSPVSGEQYF.

J is TRBJ1-2 and V is TRBV7-3; D is unresolved. The CDR3 sequence is 11 residues long. Trimming shortened V by 5 bases and J by 8 bases, and 9 bases separated the two germline ends. The germline gives CDR1 SGHTA, CDR2 FQGTGA. For the CDR3, the DNA is TGTGCCAGCAGCCCAAGGCGCGGCTACACCTTC. Translated: CASSPRRGYTF.